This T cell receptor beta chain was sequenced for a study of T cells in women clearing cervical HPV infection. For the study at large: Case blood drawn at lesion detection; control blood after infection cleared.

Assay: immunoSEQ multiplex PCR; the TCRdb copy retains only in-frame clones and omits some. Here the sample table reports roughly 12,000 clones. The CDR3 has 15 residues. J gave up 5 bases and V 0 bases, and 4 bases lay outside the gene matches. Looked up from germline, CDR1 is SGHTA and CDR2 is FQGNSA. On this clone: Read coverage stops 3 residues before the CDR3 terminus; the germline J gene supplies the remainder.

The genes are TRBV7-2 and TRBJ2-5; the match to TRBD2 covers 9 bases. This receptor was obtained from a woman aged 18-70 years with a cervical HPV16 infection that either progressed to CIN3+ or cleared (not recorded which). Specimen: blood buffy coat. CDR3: CASSLAAGGQETQYF. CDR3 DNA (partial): TGTGCCAGCAGCTTAGCCGCGGGGGGGCAGGAGACC.